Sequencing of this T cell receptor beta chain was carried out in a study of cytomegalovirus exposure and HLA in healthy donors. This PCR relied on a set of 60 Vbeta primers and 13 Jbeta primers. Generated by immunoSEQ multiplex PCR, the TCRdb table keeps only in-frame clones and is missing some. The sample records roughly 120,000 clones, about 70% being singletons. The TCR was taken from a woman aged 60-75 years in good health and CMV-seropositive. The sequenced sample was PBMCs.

The CDR3 region has the DNA TGTGCCAGTAGTATGGGGAGGTGGCGGGAGGGCCGCTACAATGAGCAGTTCTTC. This codes for CASSMGRWREGRYNEQFF. This chain uses TRBV19 with TRBJ2-1, with 9 nucleotides matching TRBD2. This CDR3 comprises 18 residues. The junction had 12 bases not matched to a gene; V was cut back by 3 bases and J by 3 bases. The germline CDR1 and CDR2 sequences are LNHDA and SQIVND (reference sequence).